This T cell receptor (beta chain) was found in a study of blood T cell repertoires in COVID-19 (dated by TCRdb to the early 2020s). General notes on the study: Samples from collaborators originated in the United States, Italy and Spain and spanned both the acute and convalescent phases of COVID-19. Subjects who had been exposed to COVID-19, were actively infected with it, or had recovered from it provided the deeply sampled blood TCRbeta repertoires that made up the dataset. Where available, HLA class I and class II types were taken from metadata supplied by the sample provider and were not determined by assay-based typing. Nearly every sample came with metadata listing a de-identified subject ID, COVID-19 status, age in years and sex. The repertoires were released in a freely available public database intended as a resource for research on the immune response to SARS-CoV-2. The prospective study material was composed of cDNA or gDNA derived from T cells, B-cell-depleted T cells, or PBMCs. The samples were drawn from the first 160 participants of the ongoing ImmuneRACE study and from 1,254 subjects provided by 6 global collaborators.

A second Seattle source provided samples from volunteer blood donors who had recovered from COVID-19. Collaborating institutions collected whole blood in K2EDTA tubes following their own protocols. Collaborator samples were shipped for TCRbeta analysis as frozen whole blood, isolated PBMCs, or DNA extracted from either sample type. In regard to this clone: What antigen it recognizes has not been identified. No qualities accompany the bases; no much larger clone lies one base away.

V loses 2 bases, J loses 1 base, and the germline ends lie 13 bases apart. From the cysteine up to the phenylalanine, the CDR3 has a length of 16 residues. Of the read, only the CDR3 DNA is kept; its 48 bases are in frame from base 1. The germline V gene provides CDR1 SGHDT and CDR2 YYEEEE. TCRbeta CDR3 regions were amplified from genomic DNA by means of the immunoSEQ Assay, a bias-controlled multiplex PCR. Per the source publication's procedure: Within the assay, amplification of reference gene primers was used to estimate how many nucleated cells each sample contained. Sequence reads were collapsed and filtered to measure the absolute abundance of every unique TCRbeta CDR3 rearrangement. For each sample, productive Simpson clonality was calculated as the square root of Simpson's diversity index over productive rearrangements. TCRdb carries this immuneACCESS record with in-frame sequences only. Its versions omit some clonotypes, under half of them owing to an unresolved V gene in the studies checked, with the rest unexplained. Clone size and the V and J calls come from that table; the DNA yielded D and trimming. The sample table shows around 190,000 clones, and roughly nine tenths are seen once. The top ten clones comprise approximately 2.1% of the sample.

On the study overall, not on this receptor specifically: The amount of clinical and demographic metadata varied by source and participant and was provided uncurated.

The chain employs TRBV5-6 and TRBJ1-5; 6 matching bases give a weak D call of TRBD1. This clonotype was sampled from a man aged 18 to 29 who had recovered from COVID-19. The sample was peripheral blood. The DNA sequence reads TGTGCCAGCAGCTTCTATAGGGGGGGGAGCAATCAGCCCCAGCATTTT. Its coded protein is CASSFYRGGSNQPQHF.